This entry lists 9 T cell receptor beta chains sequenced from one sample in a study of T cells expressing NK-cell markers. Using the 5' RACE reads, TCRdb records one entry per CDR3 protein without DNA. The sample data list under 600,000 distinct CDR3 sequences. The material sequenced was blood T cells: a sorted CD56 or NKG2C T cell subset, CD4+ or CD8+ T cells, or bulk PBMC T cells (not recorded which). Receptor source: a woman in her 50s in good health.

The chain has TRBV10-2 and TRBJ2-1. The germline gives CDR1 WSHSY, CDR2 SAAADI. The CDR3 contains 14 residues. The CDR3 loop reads CASSESGRYNEQFF.

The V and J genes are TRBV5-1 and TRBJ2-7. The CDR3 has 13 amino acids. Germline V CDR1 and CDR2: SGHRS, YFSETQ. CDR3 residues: CASSLDRVNEQYF. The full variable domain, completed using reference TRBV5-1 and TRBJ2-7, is KAGVTQTPRYLIKTRGQQVTLSCSPISGHRSVSWYQQTPGQGLQFLFEYFSETQRNKGNFPGRFSGRQFSNSRSEMNVSTLELGDSALYLCASSLDRVNEQYFGPGTRLTVT.

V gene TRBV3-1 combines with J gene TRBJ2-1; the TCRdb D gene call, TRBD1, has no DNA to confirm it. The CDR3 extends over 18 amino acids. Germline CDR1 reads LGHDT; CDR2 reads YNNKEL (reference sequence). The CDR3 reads CASSQVPPGQGSSNEQFF.

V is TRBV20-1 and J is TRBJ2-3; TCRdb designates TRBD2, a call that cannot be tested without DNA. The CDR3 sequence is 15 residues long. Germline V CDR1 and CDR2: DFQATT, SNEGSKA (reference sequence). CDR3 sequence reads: CSARDTSSARGTQYF.

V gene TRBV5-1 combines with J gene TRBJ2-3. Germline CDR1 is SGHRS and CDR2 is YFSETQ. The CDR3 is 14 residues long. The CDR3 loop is CASNERVQGDTQYF.

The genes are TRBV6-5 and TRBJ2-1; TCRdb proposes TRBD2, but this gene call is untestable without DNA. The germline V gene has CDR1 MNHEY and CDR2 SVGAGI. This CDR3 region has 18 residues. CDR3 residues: CASSYLGTSGTFYNEQFF.

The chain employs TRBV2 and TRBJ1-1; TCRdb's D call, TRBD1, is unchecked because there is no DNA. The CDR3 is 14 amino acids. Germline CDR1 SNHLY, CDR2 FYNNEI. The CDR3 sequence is CASRGEIANTEAFF.

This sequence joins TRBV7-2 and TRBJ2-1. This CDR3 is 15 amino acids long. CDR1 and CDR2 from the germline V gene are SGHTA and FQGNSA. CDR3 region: CASSDTGGSYNEQFF. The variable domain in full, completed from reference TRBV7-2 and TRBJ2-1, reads GAGVSQSPSNKVTEKGKDVELRCDPISGHTALYWYRQSLGQGLEFLIYFQGNSAPDKSGLPSDRFSAERTGGSVSTLTIQRTQQEDSAVYLCASSDTGGSYNEQFFGPGTRLTVL.

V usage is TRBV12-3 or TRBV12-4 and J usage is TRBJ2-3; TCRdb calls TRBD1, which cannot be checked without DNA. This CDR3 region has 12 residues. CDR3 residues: CASSSQGTTQYF.